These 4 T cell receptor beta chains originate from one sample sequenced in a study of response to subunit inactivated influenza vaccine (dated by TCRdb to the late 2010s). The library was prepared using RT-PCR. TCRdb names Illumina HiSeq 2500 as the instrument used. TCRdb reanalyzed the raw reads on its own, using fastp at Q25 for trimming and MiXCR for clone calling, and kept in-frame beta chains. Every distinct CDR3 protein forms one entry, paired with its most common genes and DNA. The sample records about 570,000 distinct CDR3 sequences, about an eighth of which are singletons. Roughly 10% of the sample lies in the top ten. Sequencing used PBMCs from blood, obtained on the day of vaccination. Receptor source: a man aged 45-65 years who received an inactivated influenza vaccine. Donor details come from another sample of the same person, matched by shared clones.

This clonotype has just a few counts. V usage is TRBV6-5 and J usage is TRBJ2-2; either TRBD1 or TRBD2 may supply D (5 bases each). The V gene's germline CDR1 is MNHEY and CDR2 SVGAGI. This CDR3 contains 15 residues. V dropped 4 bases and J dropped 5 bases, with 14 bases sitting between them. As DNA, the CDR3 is TGTGCCAGCAGTTTCCGGGACCCAGTGACCGGGGAGCTGTTTTTT. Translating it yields CASSFRDPVTGELFF.

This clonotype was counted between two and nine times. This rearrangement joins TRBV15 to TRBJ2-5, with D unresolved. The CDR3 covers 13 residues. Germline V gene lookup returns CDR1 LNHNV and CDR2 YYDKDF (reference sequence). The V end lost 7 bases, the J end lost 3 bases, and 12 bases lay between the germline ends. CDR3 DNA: TGTGCCACCATGCCGACAAAGGAAGAGACCCAGTACTTC. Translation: CATMPTKEETQYF.

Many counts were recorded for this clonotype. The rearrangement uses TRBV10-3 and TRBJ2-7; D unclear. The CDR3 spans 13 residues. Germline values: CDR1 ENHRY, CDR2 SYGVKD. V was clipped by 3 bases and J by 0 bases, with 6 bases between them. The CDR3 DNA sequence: TGTGCCATCAGTGACAGCAGCTCCTACGAGCAGTACTTC. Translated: CAISDSSSYEQYF.

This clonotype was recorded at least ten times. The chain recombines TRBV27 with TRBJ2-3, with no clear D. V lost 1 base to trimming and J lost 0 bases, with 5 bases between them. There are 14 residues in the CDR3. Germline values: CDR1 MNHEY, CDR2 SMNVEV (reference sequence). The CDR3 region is CASSLWHSTDTQYF. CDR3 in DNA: TGTGCCAGCAGTTTATGGCACAGCACAGATACGCAGTATTTT.